This T cell receptor beta chain is drawn from a study of cytomegalovirus exposure and HLA in healthy donors. As to this clone: Antigen unknown.

Germline V gives CDR1 MDHEN, CDR2 SYDVKM. The CDR3 sequence is 14 residues long. The V gene end was trimmed by 3 bases and the J gene end by 4 bases; junction bases not matched to a gene: 5. With 60 Vbeta and 13 Jbeta primers, the PCR was carried out. TCRdb keeps only in-frame clones here, not all; method: immunoSEQ multiplex PCR. The table records 120,000 to 150,000 clones, roughly 73% of them present only once. Study conclusions and caveats: In an earlier analysis, most TCR beta V segments were productive about 87% or about 30% of the time. Presence/absence comparisons presumed near-even sequencing depth among donors.

This sequence was found in a middle-aged man in good health and CMV-seronegative. The source material was PBMCs. V is TRBV28 and J is TRBJ2-7; 8 bases fit TRBD1. CDR3 protein: CASSFGQGWYEQYF. Here the CDR3 DNA reads TGTGCCAGCAGTTTCGGACAGGGCTGGTACGAGCAGTACTTC.